This T cell receptor (beta chain) was recorded in a study of patients and donors after allogeneic stem cell transplantation. TCRdb processed the RT-PCR reads anew with MiXCR; each CDR3 protein has one entry. The sample includes about a million distinct CDR3 sequences, about a sixth of them seen just once. There are many counts of this clonotype. Trimming took 3 bases from V and 1 from J, leaving 9 bases between them. This CDR3 has 14 amino acids. The source is a human donor who was either an allogeneic HSCT recipient or a stem cell or donor lymphocyte infusion donor (not recorded which). It is not recorded whose cells these are; they may come from a transplant donor. Sequencing was carried out using blood, either unsorted or a sorted T cell fraction (not recorded which). The chain employs TRBV12-3 or TRBV12-4 and TRBJ1-1; D is perhaps TRBD1 (6 bases). CDR3 region: CASSFRGENTEAFF. The CDR3 DNA reads TGTGCCAGCAGTTTCAGGGGAGAGAACACTGAAGCTTTCTTT.